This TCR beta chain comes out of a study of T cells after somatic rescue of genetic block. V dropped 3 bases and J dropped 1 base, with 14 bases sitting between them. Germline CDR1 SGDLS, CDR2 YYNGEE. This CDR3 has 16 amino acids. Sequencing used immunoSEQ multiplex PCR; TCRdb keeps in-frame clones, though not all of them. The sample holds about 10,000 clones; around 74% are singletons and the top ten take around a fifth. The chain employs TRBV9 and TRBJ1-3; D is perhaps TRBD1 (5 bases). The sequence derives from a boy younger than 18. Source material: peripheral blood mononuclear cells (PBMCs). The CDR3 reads CASSAPPGPSGNTIYF. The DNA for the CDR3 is TGTGCCAGCAGCGCGCCGCCAGGGCCTTCTGGAAACACCATATATTTT.